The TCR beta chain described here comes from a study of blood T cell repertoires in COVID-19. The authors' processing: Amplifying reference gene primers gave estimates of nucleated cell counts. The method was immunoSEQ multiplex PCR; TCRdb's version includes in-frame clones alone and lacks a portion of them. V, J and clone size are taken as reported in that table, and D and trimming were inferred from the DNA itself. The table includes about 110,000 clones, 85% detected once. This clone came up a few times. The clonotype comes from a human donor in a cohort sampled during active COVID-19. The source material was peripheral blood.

In DNA, the CDR3 is TGTGCCAGCAGCGCTCCCCCGGGGGGTTACAATGAGCAGTTCTTC. It encodes CASSAPPGGYNEQFF. V is TRBV9 and J is TRBJ2-1, with 7 bases matching TRBD2. The germline gives CDR1 SGDLS, CDR2 YYNGEE. The CDR3 is made up of 15 amino acids. Trimming took 3 bases from V and 4 from J; bases not matched to a gene: 7.